The 31 T cell receptor beta chains below all came from one sample that was sequenced in a study of cytomegalovirus exposure and HLA in healthy donors. In the PCR, 60 Vbeta and 13 Jbeta primers were used. Sequenced by immunoSEQ multiplex PCR; TCRdb stores in-frame clones only, minus some. Seen here are around 170,000 clones, around four fifths observed once, and the top ten hold about 2.4%. Source material: PBMCs. The receptors derive from a woman in her 50s in good health and CMV-seropositive.

Worth noting for this clone: The junction departs from the called germline gene at one end, perhaps through a read error. The chain employs TRBV6-5 and TRBJ1-5; D unclear. Germline V CDR1 and CDR2: MNHEY, SVGAGI. This CDR3 has 13 amino acids. CDR3 amino acids: CAISGDPDQPQHF. The CDR3 DNA sequence: TGTGCCATCAGTGGAGACCCCGATCAGCCCCAGCATTTT.

The gene calls are TRBV7-2 and TRBJ2-3, with D possibly matching TRBD2 (7 bases). CDR1 is SGHTA, CDR2 FQGNSA, per germline. The CDR3 is 15 residues long. Trimming pared 7 bases from V and 3 bases from J, leaving 17 bases between. This CDR3 is CASMRGGGATDTQYF. The CDR3 DNA reads as TGTGCCAGCATGCGGGGAGGGGGGGCAACAGATACGCAGTATTTT.

This clone was seen a handful of times. V gene TRBV5-4 combines with J gene TRBJ2-2; TRBD2 matches at 9 bases. The CDR3 loop spans 16 amino acids. V shed 3 bases and J 4 bases; nucleotides not matched to a gene: 7. In germline, CDR1 is SGHNT, CDR2 YYREEE (reference sequence). The CDR3 DNA sequence: TGTGCCAGCAGCTCTGCGGGGGGGGAACGCACCGGGGAGCTGTTTTTT. Amino acids: CASSSAGGERTGELFF.

The rearrangement links TRBV5-4 to TRBJ2-5, with D possibly matching TRBD2 (5 bases). The V gene lost 7 bases and the J gene lost 9 bases, with 16 bases spanning the gap. CDR1 is SGHNT, CDR2 YYREEE, per germline (reference sequence). The length of the CDR3 is 12 residues. In nucleotides, the CDR3 is TGTGCCAGCGGCCCCCACGACGGGGCCCAGTACTTC. Translating it yields CASGPHDGAQYF.

The count of this clone is one. V and J are TRBV5-4 and TRBJ1-3, with D maybe TRBD1 (6 bases). Germline CDR1 is SGHNT and CDR2 is YYREEE (reference sequence). The CDR3 sequence is 16 residues long. V gave up 4 bases and J gave up 0 bases, with 14 bases separating them. The CDR3 nucleotides read TGTGCCAGCAGCCAAGTCTCAGGGGACTCTGGAAACACCATATATTTT. The encoded protein is CASSQVSGDSGNTIYF.

The gene calls are TRBV14 and TRBJ1-4; D unresolved. This CDR3 region has 14 residues. The germline V gene has CDR1 SGHDN and CDR2 FVKESK. Trimming pared 4 bases from V and 7 bases from J, leaving 13 bases between. The CDR3 DNA follows: TGTGCCAGCAGCCCCCGACGGACTGGTGAAAAACTGTTTTTT. This encodes CASSPRRTGEKLFF.

This clone came up once. The V gene is TRBV18, the J gene TRBJ1-1; 8 nucleotides agree with TRBD1. J lost 9 bases, V lost 2 bases, and 11 bases had no gene match. Germline CDR1 and CDR2: KGHSH and LQKENI. This CDR3 is built from 15 residues. CDR3 protein: CASSPAVDRVAQAFF. The CDR3, as DNA: TGTGCCAGCTCACCAGCGGTGGACAGGGTTGCCCAAGCTTTCTTT.

The J gene is TRBJ1-2, the V gene TRBV30, with D possibly matching TRBD1 (6 bases). V lost 6 bases, J lost 1 base, and 9 bases lay in between. The CDR3 covers 12 residues. Germline lookup yields CDR1 GTSNPN and CDR2 SVGIG (reference sequence). The CDR3 spells CACRQDNYGYTF. The CDR3 nucleotides read TGTGCCTGCCGACAGGATAACTATGGCTACACCTTC.

Only one count was recorded for this clone. The gene calls are TRBV7-3 and TRBJ2-2; 7 nucleotides agree with TRBD1. The CDR3 covers 15 residues. J lost 3 bases, V lost 5 bases, and 6 bases had no gene match. Per the germline V gene, CDR1 is SGHTA and CDR2 is FQGTGA. CDR3 in DNA: TGTGCCAGCAGCCGTACAGGGGTAGACACCGGGGAGCTGTTTTTT. Translation gives CASSRTGVDTGELFF.

The rearrangement joins TRBV5-1 to TRBJ1-3; D is undetermined. The V gene lost 4 bases and the J gene lost 4 bases, with 12 bases spanning the gap. The germline gives CDR1 SGHRS, CDR2 YFSETQ. The CDR3 is 14 residues long. The CDR3 DNA reads TGCGCCAGCAGCCCCCGTGGGCAGGGAAACACCATATATTTT. Its translation: CASSPRGQGNTIYF. The variable domain in full, with the rest retrieved from reference TRBV5-1 and TRBJ1-3, is KAGVTQTPRYLIKTRGQQVTLSCSPISGHRSVSWYQQTPGQGLQFLFEYFSETQRNKGNFPGRFSGRQFSNSRSEMNVSTLELGDSALYLCASSPRGQGNTIYFGEGSWLTVV.

This chain joins TRBV5-4 and TRBJ1-2; 8 bases fit TRBD1. The CDR3 is made up of 16 amino acids. V shed 5 bases, J shed 2 bases, and the junction held 11 bases outside the gene matches. Per germline, CDR1 SGHNT and CDR2 YYREEE (reference sequence). Here the CDR3 DNA reads TGTGCCAGCAGGCCCGGGACAGGACGAAACAACTATGGCTACACCTTC. Translated: CASRPGTGRNNYGYTF.

V and J are TRBV9 and TRBJ2-1, with 8 bases that match TRBD2. The germline V gene has CDR1 SGDLS and CDR2 YYNGEE. The CDR3 loop spans 17 amino acids. The V gene end was trimmed by 0 bases and the J gene end by 9 bases; junction bases not matched to a gene: 14. CDR3 region: CASSVAARGGQIGEQFF. CDR3 DNA sequence: TGTGCCAGCAGCGTAGCTGCTCGGGGGGGCCAGATTGGTGAGCAGTTCTTC.

The chain employs TRBV21-1 and TRBJ1-4; whether TRBD1, the table's D call, matches the DNA was not checked. TRBV21-1 is a listed pseudogene. This CDR3 is built from 16 residues. This CDR3 reads CASSKVRDRLNEKLFF. CDR3 nucleotides: TGTGCCAGCAGCAAAGTTAGGGACAGGCTTAATGAAAAACTGTTTTTT.

The CDR3 DNA reads TGCGCCAGCAGCCACCCGGACAGGGAAGAAAAACTGTTTTTT. Protein: CASSHPDREEKLFF. The chain has TRBV4-3 and TRBJ1-4, with 8 bases lining up with TRBD1. The CDR3 sequence is 14 residues long. Trimming removed 3 bases from V and 8 bases from J; junction bases left unmatched: 5. Germline V gene data show CDR1 as LGHNA and CDR2 as YSLEER.

The rearrangement links TRBV5-1 to TRBJ1-4; 7 bases fit TRBD1. This CDR3 has 14 residues. CDR1 SGHRS and CDR2 YFSETQ come from the germline V gene. J lost 6 bases, V lost 4 bases, and 6 bases had no gene match. CDR3 bases: TGCGCCAGCAGCGAACTCCAGGGGGATGAAAAACTGTTTTTT. This sequence encodes CASSELQGDEKLFF. The entire variable domain, with the rest obtained from reference TRBV5-1 and TRBJ1-4, is as follows: KAGVTQTPRYLIKTRGQQVTLSCSPISGHRSVSWYQQTPGQGLQFLFEYFSETQRNKGNFPGRFSGRQFSNSRSEMNVSTLELGDSALYLCASSELQGDEKLFFGSGTQLSVL.

In this sample, this clone turned up once. The V call is TRBV6-6, the J call TRBJ2-1; 14 nucleotides line up with TRBD2. J gave up 9 bases and V 1 base, and 5 bases lay outside the gene matches. The CDR3 has 16 amino acids. Germline CDR1 reads MNHNY; CDR2 reads SVGAGI (reference sequence). The CDR3 sequence: CASSYYSGTSGGEQFF. CDR3 nucleotide sequence: TGTGCCAGCAGTTACTACTCAGGGACTAGCGGGGGTGAGCAGTTCTTC.

The chain uses TRBV27 and TRBJ2-2; 10 nucleotides match TRBD1. The CDR3 spans 16 residues. CDR1 is MNHEY, CDR2 SMNVEV, per germline (reference sequence). V trimming: 4 bases; J trimming: 3 bases; junction bases outside the gene matches: 5. The CDR3 loop reads CASSSDRGLYTGELFF. DNA for the CDR3: TGTGCCAGCAGTTCCGACAGGGGGCTGTACACCGGGGAGCTGTTTTTT.

This rearrangement joins TRBV5-1 to TRBJ2-7; TRBD2 is a possible D gene (5 bases). Trimming left V 1 base short and J 3 bases short, with 17 bases between. The CDR3 runs to 16 residues. The germline V gene encodes CDR1 SGHRS and CDR2 YFSETQ. CDR3 bases: TGCGCCAGCAGCTTGAGCGGTACGAATCCCTTCTACGAGCAGTACTTC. As protein: CASSLSGTNPFYEQYF.

This rearrangement joins TRBV5-1 to TRBJ1-1; 9 nucleotides match TRBD1. Trimming at V came to 4 bases and at J to 5 bases, leaving 9 bases not matched to a gene. Germline assignment: CDR1 SGHRS and CDR2 YFSETQ. The CDR3 sequence is 15 residues long. The CDR3 loop reads CASSDTGTGRTEAFF. The CDR3 DNA reads as TGCGCCAGCAGCGACACCGGGACAGGGCGGACTGAAGCTTTCTTT.

The V and J genes are TRBV27 and TRBJ2-2; 9 bases align to TRBD1. Germline CDR1 is MNHEY and CDR2 is SMNVEV (reference sequence). Germline trimming cut 3 bases from V and 1 base from J; bases unmatched to any gene: 0. The length of the CDR3 is 15 residues. As DNA, the CDR3 is TGTGCCAGCAGTTTGGACAGGGGGAACACCGGGGAGCTGTTTTTT. Residues: CASSLDRGNTGELFF.

The chain carries TRBV7-2 and TRBJ2-3; D perhaps matches TRBD1 (8 bases). The CDR3 covers 15 residues. Germline V lookup: CDR1 SGHTA, CDR2 FQGNSA. V lost 3 bases to trimming and J lost 4 bases, with 14 bases between them. In nucleotides, the CDR3 is TGTGCCAGCAGCTTTACAGGGGGGGGCCCAGATACGCAGTATTTT. It is translated as CASSFTGGGPDTQYF.

This clone was picked up one time. The gene calls are TRBV14 and TRBJ2-1, with D possibly being TRBD2 (5 bases). V was shortened by 2 bases and J by 14 bases, with 19 bases between the two germline ends. This CDR3 comprises 14 residues. Germline-derived CDR1 and CDR2 are SGHDN and FVKESK. CDR3 DNA: TGTGCCAGCAGCCAAACCCATCCGGGAAGGTGGGAGTTCTTC. This gives the protein CASSQTHPGRWEFF.

The chain couples TRBV4-1 to TRBJ2-2; weak D call: TRBD1 (6 bases). In germline, CDR1 is MGHRA, CDR2 YSYEKL. The CDR3 runs 14 residues. V was shortened by 1 base and J by 7 bases, with 10 bases between the two germline ends. CDR3 DNA sequence: TGCGCCAGCAGCCAAGTACAGGGTAGCGGGGAGCTGTTTTTT. Translated: CASSQVQGSGELFF.

The CDR3 loop is CASSEPGGTLHF. The CDR3 nucleotides are TGCGCCAGCAGTGAGCCCGGTGGTACCCTCCACTTT. The chain combines TRBV10-1 with TRBJ1-6; D call uncertain. Trimming took 2 bases from V and 14 from J, leaving 10 bases between them. The germline V gene has CDR1 WNHNN and CDR2 SYGVQD (reference sequence). CDR3 size: 12 residues.

The CDR3 here is CASSDGQVGRYEQYF. The CDR3, as DNA: TGTGCCAGCAGCGACGGACAGGTTGGGAGATACGAGCAGTACTTC. The chain carries TRBV9 and TRBJ2-7; 7 bases align to TRBD1. V shed 3 bases, J shed 4 bases, and the junction held 10 bases outside the gene matches. This CDR3 contains 15 residues. Per the germline V gene, CDR1 is SGDLS and CDR2 is YYNGEE. The whole variable domain, remainder taken from reference TRBV9 and TRBJ2-7, is DSGVTQTPKHLITATGQRVTLRCSPRSGDLSVYWYQQSLDQGLQFLIQYYNGEERAKGNILERFSAQQFPDLHSELNLSSLELGDSALYFCASSDGQVGRYEQYFGPGTRLTVT.

This clone was counted a single time. The rearrangement joins TRBV30 to TRBJ2-7, with TRBD1 as a possible D gene (6 bases). This CDR3 spans 13 amino acids. Germline V gene data show CDR1 as GTSNPN and CDR2 as SVGIG (reference sequence). Trimming removed 0 bases at V and 7 bases at J, with 13 bases between. CDR3 nucleotide sequence: TGTGCCTGGAGTGTAGGACAGCAGGAAGAGCAGTACTTC. Translated, it gives CAWSVGQQEEQYF.

The J gene is TRBJ2-2, the V gene TRBV21-1; no DNA check was done on the table's D call, TRBD1. TRBV21-1 is a listed pseudogene. The CDR3 is 14 amino acids. The CDR3 nucleotides are TGTGCCAGCAGCAGAGGACAGGGGCCCGGGGAGCTGTTTTTT. Its protein product is CASSRGQGPGELFF.

The chain uses TRBV7-2 and TRBJ2-1; D ambiguous. The germline gives CDR1 SGHTA, CDR2 FQGNSA. V was cut by 5 bases and J by 0 bases, with 8 bases left in between. The CDR3 is 14 amino acids. The CDR3 here is CASSTPGSYNEQFF. As DNA, the CDR3 is TGTGCCAGCAGCACCCCGGGCTCCTACAATGAGCAGTTCTTC.

This chain joins TRBV5-4 and TRBJ1-3; 7 bases agree with TRBD1. The CDR3 consists of 15 residues. The V segment lost 0 bases and the J segment 2 bases; nucleotides outside the gene matches: 2. CDR1 and CDR2 (germline): SGHNT, YYREEE (reference sequence). The CDR3 loop reads CASSLGQGAGNTIYF. In nucleotides, the CDR3 is TGTGCCAGCAGCTTGGGGCAGGGGGCTGGAAACACCATATATTTT.

The rearrangement joins TRBV5-5 to TRBJ2-7; 12 bases line up with TRBD1. Germline CDR1 reads SGHKS; CDR2 reads YYEKEE (reference sequence). Trimming at V came to 3 bases and at J to 2 bases, leaving 6 bases not matched to a gene. This CDR3 is built from 16 residues. CDR3 amino acids: CASSSGQGAYTYEQYF. The CDR3 nucleotides read TGTGCCAGCAGCTCGGGACAGGGGGCTTACACCTACGAGCAGTACTTC.

This clone turned up a few times. The V and J genes are TRBV28 and TRBJ2-7, with 10 bases fitting TRBD1. CDR1 MDHEN and CDR2 SYDVKM come from the germline V gene. The length of the CDR3 is 15 residues. The junction had 5 bases not matched to a gene; V was cut back by 6 bases and J by 0 bases. The CDR3 DNA reads TGTGCCAGCAGGGGACAGGGGCCCTTCTCCTACGAGCAGTACTTC. It yields the protein CASRGQGPFSYEQYF.